This entry is about one T cell receptor (beta chain). CDR3 length equals 14 residues. After removal of 6 bases from V and 10 bases from J, the junction contained 8 bases not matched to a gene. CDR1 is MNHNY, CDR2 SVGAGI, per germline (reference sequence). This record comes from a study of cytomegalovirus exposure and HLA in healthy donors. In the PCR, 60 Vbeta and 13 Jbeta primers were used. TCRdb keeps only in-frame clones here, not all; method: immunoSEQ multiplex PCR. The sample contains more than 85,000 clones, roughly 13% of which appear only once. This chain connects TRBV6-6 to TRBJ1-6; 8 positions agree with TRBD1. Source material: PBMCs. This receptor was identified in a man aged 40-55 years in good health and CMV-seropositive. The CDR3, as DNA: TGTGCCAGCAGGCTGGCAGGGGGCGACTCACCCCTCCACTTT. Protein: CASRLAGGDSPLHF.